The 20 T cell receptor beta chains below were found in one sample sequenced in a study of T cells in Graves' hyperthyroidism and ophthalmopathy. The CDR3 regions of TCR beta were amplified from RNA transcripts. When the TCR CDR3 underwent first-round RT-PCR, the HTBI primer set was used. TCRdb recomputed calls from the multiplex PCR reads with MiXCR, one row per CDR3 protein. The table records about 520,000 distinct CDR3 sequences, about 24% of them present only once. The sample was blood. The receptor source for this set is a woman in her thirties with Graves' ophthalmopathy.

This clonotype was found many times. The V and J genes are TRBV18 and TRBJ1-1; D unresolved. This CDR3 comprises 15 residues. Trimming pared 1 base from V and 3 bases from J, leaving 12 bases between. In germline, CDR1 is KGHSH, CDR2 LQKENI. The CDR3 DNA reads as TGTGCCAGCTCACCACAGAACCTATGGGACACTGAAGCTTTCTTT. Encoded protein: CASSPQNLWDTEAFF.

This clonotype was counted a few times. The CDR3 sequence: CSASWELSGNTIYF. The CDR3 coding sequence is TGCAGTGCTAGCTGGGAGCTCTCTGGAAACACCATATATTTT. This chain uses TRBV20-1 with TRBJ1-3, with D hard to call. V was shortened by 3 bases and J by 0 bases, with 9 bases between the two germline ends. This CDR3 region has 14 residues. CDR1 and CDR2 (germline): DFQATT, SNEGSKA (reference sequence).

This clonotype showed up many times. The chain recombines TRBV20-1 with TRBJ1-2; 11 bases fit TRBD1. The junction had 9 bases not matched to a gene; V was cut back by 1 base and J by 8 bases. From germline, CDR1 is DFQATT and CDR2 SNEGSKA (reference sequence). This CDR3 contains 15 residues. The CDR3 reads CSARASGTGGGGYTF. Written as DNA, the CDR3 is TGCAGTGCTAGAGCCAGCGGGACAGGGGGTGGGGGCTACACCTTC.

This clonotype was seen ten or more times. The chain recombines TRBV12-3 or TRBV12-4 with TRBJ1-1; D gene ambiguous. The CDR3 is 15 residues long. V was clipped by 3 bases and J by 3 bases, with 14 bases between them. The chain's CDR3 is CASSFGWGRDTEAFF. The CDR3 DNA reads as TGTGCCAGCAGTTTCGGATGGGGTAGAGACACTGAAGCTTTCTTT.

Ten or more counts support this clonotype. This chain links TRBV7-9 with TRBJ1-5; TRBD1 is a possible D gene (5 bases). Germline V gene lookup returns CDR1 SEHNR and CDR2 FQNEAQ (reference sequence). V lost 5 bases and J 5 bases, leaving 16 bases between the germline ends. The CDR3 contains 15 residues. The DNA of the CDR3 is TGTGCCAGCAGCCCCTTCCCGGGGGGAGATCAGCCCCAGCATTTT. Translated: CASSPFPGGDQPQHF.

This clonotype was seen at least ten times. The rearrangement joins TRBV5-6 to TRBJ1-2; weak D call: TRBD1 (5 bases). V gave up 4 bases and J gave up 6 bases, with 16 bases separating them. Germline CDR1 SGHDT, CDR2 YYEEEE. The CDR3 consists of 14 residues. Here the CDR3 DNA reads TGTGCCAGCAGCCAAATCAGGGAGGATAATGGCTACACCTTC. The encoded protein is CASSQIREDNGYTF.

CDR3 amino acids: CSVGYERPTEAFF. The DNA for the CDR3 is TGCTCGGTAGGGTACGAAAGGCCCACTGAAGCTTTCTTT. This chain uses TRBV29-1 with TRBJ1-1, with unresolved D. CDR3 size: 13 residues. Germline CDR1 reads SQVTM; CDR2 reads ANQGSEA.

At least ten counts were recorded for this clonotype. The CDR3 is CASSYSTGGVETQYF. The CDR3 nucleotides read TGTGCCAGCAGTTACTCGACAGGGGGTGTAGAGACCCAGTACTTC. The V gene is TRBV6-5, the J gene TRBJ2-5, with TRBD1 matching over 9 bases. Germline assignment: CDR1 MNHEY and CDR2 SVGAGI. This CDR3 comprises 15 residues. With 0 bases clipped from V and 4 bases from J, the junction kept 3 bases outside the gene matches.

In regard to this clonotype: The junction does not match germline at one end; this may be a read error. The genes are TRBV28 and TRBJ2-4; D is possibly TRBD1 (6 bases). Germline V lookup: CDR1 MDHEN, CDR2 SYDVKM. The CDR3 extends over 15 amino acids. CDR3 in amino acids: CVSSPPDRFGNIQYF. CDR3 bases: TGTGTCAGCAGTCCCCCAGACAGGTTCGGAAACATTCAGTACTTC.

The table lists this clonotype with many counts. The gene calls are TRBV20-1 and TRBJ2-7; a weak D match, TRBD1 (6 bases). This CDR3 spans 14 amino acids. V was pared by 4 bases and J by 0 bases, with 13 bases between. Germline V gene lookup returns CDR1 DFQATT and CDR2 SNEGSKA (reference sequence). DNA of the CDR3: TGCAGTGCTATCGACAGGAGCTACTCCTACGAGCAGTACTTC. Its protein product is CSAIDRSYSYEQYF.

In its sample, this clonotype was seen many times. CDR3 in DNA: TGCGCCAGCAGCAGGGAACTAGTGGCGAACACCGGGGAGCTGTTTTTT. It codes for CASSRELVANTGELFF. The chain is built from TRBV5-1 and TRBJ2-2; D might be TRBD2 (5 bases). The CDR3 length is 16 residues. V was cut by 4 bases and J by 0 bases, with 13 bases left in between. Germline V gene data show CDR1 as SGHRS and CDR2 as YFSETQ.

The chain uses TRBV18 and TRBJ2-5, with a weak D call TRBD1 (5 bases). CDR3 length equals 14 residues. The V end was cut by 4 bases, the J end by 4 bases, with 13 bases between. Germline V gives CDR1 KGHSH, CDR2 LQKENI. The CDR3 loop reads CASSQGTGPETQYF. In DNA form, the CDR3 reads TGTGCCAGCTCACAAGGCACAGGCCCAGAGACCCAGTACTTC.

This clonotype was seen many times. The chain recombines TRBV6-5 with TRBJ2-7, with D unresolved. V was trimmed by 4 bases and J by 6 bases, leaving 13 bases between them. This CDR3 region has 13 residues. Looked up from germline, CDR1 is MNHEY and CDR2 is SVGAGI. CDR3 sequence: CASSSLLESEQYF. The DNA of the CDR3 is TGTGCCAGCAGTTCTCTTCTCGAATCCGAGCAGTACTTC.

This clonotype appeared a few times. The chain combines TRBV25-1 with TRBJ1-2, with TRBD1 identical over 9 bases. The V segment lost 1 base and the J segment 4 bases; nucleotides outside the gene matches: 10. The V gene's germline CDR1 is MGHDK and CDR2 SYGVNS. The CDR3 has 17 residues. Here the CDR3 DNA reads TGTGCCAGCAGTGAATCCCCGGGACAGGGTGGGTTCTATGGCTACACCTTC. Translating gives CASSESPGQGGFYGYTF.

In its sample, this clonotype was seen many times. J is TRBJ1-1 and V is TRBV27, with TRBD1 as a possible D gene (6 bases). The CDR3 is 19 amino acids. Deletions cut 2 bases from V and 1 base from J, with 23 bases between. Germline V gene data show CDR1 as MNHEY and CDR2 as SMNVEV (reference sequence). Here the CDR3 reads CASSLSGHSGAWENTEAFF. DNA for the CDR3: TGTGCCAGCAGTTTAAGCGGTCATTCAGGGGCGTGGGAGAACACTGAAGCTTTCTTT.

This clonotype was counted at least ten times. The chain couples TRBV6-2 or TRBV6-3 to TRBJ2-7; D unresolved. The V and J ends lost 8 bases and 1 base respectively, with 15 bases between them. Germline lookup yields CDR1 MNHEY and CDR2 SVGEGT. This CDR3 has 14 residues. The CDR3, as DNA: TGTGCCAGCTGCGACGCCTTTACGTCCTACGAGCAGTACTTC. Protein sequence: CASCDAFTSYEQYF.

This clonotype came up many times. The chain joins TRBV12-3 or TRBV12-4 to TRBJ1-2; 10 nucleotides agree with TRBD1. J was trimmed by 6 bases and V by 1 base; bases with no gene match: 8. This CDR3 is built from 16 residues. CDR3 sequence: CASSLVSGTGEDGYTF. The CDR3 nucleotides read TGTGCCAGCAGTTTAGTTTCCGGGACAGGGGAAGATGGCTACACCTTC.

This rearrangement joins TRBV2 to TRBJ1-5; 9 bases line up with TRBD1. The germline CDR1 and CDR2 sequences are SNHLY and FYNNEI. The V segment lost 4 bases and the J segment 9 bases; nucleotides outside the gene matches: 4. The CDR3 spans 13 residues. CDR3 DNA: TGTGCCAGCAGTGGACAGGGGGGATCGCCCCAGCATTTT. It codes for CASSGQGGSPQHF.

This clonotype was counted ten times or more. The CDR3: CAISESISGLRGYTF. CDR3 sequence (DNA): TGTGCCATCAGTGAGTCGATTTCAGGGCTTCGTGGCTACACCTTC. The chain combines TRBV10-3 with TRBJ1-2; maybe TRBD1 (5 bases). The germline CDR1 and CDR2 sequences are ENHRY and SYGVKD. CDR3 size: 15 residues. Trimming pared 0 bases from V and 7 bases from J, leaving 15 bases between.

This clonotype was counted many times. The CDR3 protein is CSVEDPRWGYGYTF. CDR3 nucleotides: TGCAGCGTTGAAGATCCCCGGTGGGGATATGGCTACACCTTC. The chain has TRBV29-1 and TRBJ1-2; D remains unclear. The CDR3 extends over 14 amino acids. Germline-derived CDR1 and CDR2 are SQVTM and ANQGSEA. V lost 0 bases and J 5 bases, leaving 13 bases between the germline ends.